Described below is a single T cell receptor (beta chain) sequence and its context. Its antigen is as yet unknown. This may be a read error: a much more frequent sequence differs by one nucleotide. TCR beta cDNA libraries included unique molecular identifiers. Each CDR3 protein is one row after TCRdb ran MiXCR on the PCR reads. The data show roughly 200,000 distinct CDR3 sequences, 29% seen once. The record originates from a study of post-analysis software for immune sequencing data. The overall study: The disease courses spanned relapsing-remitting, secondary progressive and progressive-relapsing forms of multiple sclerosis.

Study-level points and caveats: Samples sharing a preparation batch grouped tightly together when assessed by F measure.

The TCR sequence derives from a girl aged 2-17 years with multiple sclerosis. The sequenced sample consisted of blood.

The DNA of the CDR3 is TGTGCCAGCATCAGTACTGCCTACGAGCACTACTTC. Amino acids: CASISTAYEHYF. V gene TRBV6-5 combines with J gene TRBJ2-7; no clear D gene. This CDR3 spans 12 amino acids. Germline V lookup: CDR1 MNHEY, CDR2 SVGAGI.